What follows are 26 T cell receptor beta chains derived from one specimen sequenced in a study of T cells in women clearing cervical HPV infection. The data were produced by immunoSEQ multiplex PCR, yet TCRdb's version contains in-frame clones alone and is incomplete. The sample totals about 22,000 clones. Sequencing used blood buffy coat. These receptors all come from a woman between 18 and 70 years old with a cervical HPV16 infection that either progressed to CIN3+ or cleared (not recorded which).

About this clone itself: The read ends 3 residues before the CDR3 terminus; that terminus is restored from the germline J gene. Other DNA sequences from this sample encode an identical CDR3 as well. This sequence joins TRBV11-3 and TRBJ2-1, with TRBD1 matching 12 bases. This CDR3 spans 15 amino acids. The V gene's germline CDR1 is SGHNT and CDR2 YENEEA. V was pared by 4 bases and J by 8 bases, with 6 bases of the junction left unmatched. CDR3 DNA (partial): TGTGCCAGCAGCTCCCGGGACAGGGGGCTGGATGAG. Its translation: CASSSRDRGLDE. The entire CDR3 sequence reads CASSSRDRGLDEQFF.

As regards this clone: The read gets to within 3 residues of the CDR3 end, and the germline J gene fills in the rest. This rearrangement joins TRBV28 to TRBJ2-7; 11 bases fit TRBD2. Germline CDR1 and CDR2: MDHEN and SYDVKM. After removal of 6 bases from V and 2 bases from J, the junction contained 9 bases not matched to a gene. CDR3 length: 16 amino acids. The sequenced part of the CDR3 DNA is TGTGCCAGCAGCAAAGAAACTAGCGGGAGTACCTACGAG. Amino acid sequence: CASSKETSGSTYE. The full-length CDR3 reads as CASSKETSGSTYEQYF.

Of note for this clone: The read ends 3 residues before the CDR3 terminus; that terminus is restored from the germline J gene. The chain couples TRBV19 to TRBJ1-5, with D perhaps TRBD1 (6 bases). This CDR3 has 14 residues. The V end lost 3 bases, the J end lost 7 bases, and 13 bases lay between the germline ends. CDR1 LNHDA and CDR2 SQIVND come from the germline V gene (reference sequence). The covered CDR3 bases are TGTGCCAGTAGTATGGGGGCCCGGGAGCAGCCC. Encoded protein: CASSMGAREQP. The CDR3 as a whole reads CASSMGAREQPQHF.

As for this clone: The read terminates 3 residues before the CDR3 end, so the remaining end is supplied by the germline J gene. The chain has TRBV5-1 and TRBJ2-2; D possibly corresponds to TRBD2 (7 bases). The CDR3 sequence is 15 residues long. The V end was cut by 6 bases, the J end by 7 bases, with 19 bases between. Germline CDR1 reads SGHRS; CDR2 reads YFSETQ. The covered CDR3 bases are TGCGCCAGCACCCACGTCGGGGGGCAAGACGGGGAG. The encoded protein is CASTHVGGQDGE. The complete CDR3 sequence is CASTHVGGQDGELFF.

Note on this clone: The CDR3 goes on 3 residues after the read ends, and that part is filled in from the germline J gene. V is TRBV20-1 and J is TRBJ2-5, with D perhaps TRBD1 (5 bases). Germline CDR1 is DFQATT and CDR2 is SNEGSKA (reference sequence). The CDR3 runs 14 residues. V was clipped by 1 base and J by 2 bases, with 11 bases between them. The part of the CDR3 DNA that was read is TGCAGTGCTAGAGGAGACAGATCACAAGAGACC. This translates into CSARGDRSQET. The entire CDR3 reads CSARGDRSQETQYF.

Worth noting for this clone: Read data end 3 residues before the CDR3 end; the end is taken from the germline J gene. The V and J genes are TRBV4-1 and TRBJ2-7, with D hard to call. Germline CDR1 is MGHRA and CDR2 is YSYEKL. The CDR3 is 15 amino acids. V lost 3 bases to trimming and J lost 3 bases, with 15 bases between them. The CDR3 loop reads CASSHPTVAVYEQYF. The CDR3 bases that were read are TGCGCCAGCAGCCACCCAACAGTCGCAGTCTACGAG.

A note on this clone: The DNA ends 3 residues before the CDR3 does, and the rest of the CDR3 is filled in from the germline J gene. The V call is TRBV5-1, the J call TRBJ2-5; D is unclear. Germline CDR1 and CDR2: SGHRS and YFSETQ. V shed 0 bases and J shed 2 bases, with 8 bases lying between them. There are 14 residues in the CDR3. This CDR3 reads CASSLGSGQETQYF. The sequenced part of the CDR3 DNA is TGCGCCAGCAGCTTGGGGTCAGGTCAAGAGACC.

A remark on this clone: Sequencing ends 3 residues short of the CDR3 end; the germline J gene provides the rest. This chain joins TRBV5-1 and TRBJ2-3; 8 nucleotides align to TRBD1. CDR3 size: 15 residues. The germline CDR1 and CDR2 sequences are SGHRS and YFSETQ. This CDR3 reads CASSSLDREQETQYF. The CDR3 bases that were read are TGCGCCAGCAGCTCTCTGGACAGGGAACAAGAGACG.

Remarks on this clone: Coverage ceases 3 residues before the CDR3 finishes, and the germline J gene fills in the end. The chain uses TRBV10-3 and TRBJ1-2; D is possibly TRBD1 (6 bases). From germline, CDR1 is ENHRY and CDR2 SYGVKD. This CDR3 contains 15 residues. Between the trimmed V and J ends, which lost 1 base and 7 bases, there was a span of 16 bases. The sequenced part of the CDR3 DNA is TGTGCCATCAGTGAGTTAGGACAGCCCCTGAGTGGC. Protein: CAISELGQPLSG. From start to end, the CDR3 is CAISELGQPLSGYTF.

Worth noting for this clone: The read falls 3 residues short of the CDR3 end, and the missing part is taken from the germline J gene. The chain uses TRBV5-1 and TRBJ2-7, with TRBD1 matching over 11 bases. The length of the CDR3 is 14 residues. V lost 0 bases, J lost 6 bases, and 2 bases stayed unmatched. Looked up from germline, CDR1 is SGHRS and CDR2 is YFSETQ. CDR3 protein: CASSLGTGGGEQYF. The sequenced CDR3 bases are TGCGCCAGCAGCTTGGGGACAGGGGGCGGCGAG.

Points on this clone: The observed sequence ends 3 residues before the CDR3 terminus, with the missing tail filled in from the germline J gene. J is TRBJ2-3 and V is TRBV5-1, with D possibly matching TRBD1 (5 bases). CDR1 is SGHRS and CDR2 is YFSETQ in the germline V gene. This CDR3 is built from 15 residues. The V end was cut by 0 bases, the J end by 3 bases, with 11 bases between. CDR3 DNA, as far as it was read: TGCGCCAGCAGCTTGGAGGCTAGGGGTACAGATACG. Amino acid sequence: CASSLEARGTDT. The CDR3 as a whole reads CASSLEARGTDTQYF.

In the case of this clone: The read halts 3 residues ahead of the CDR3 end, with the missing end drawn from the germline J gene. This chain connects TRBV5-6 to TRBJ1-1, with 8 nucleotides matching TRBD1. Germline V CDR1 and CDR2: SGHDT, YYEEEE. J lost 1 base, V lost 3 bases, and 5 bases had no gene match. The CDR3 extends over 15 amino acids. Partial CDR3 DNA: TGTGCCAGCAGCTCAGTAACAGGGGGGAACACTGAA. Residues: CASSSVTGGNTE. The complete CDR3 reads CASSSVTGGNTEAFF. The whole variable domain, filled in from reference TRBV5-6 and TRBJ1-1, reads DAGVTQSPTHLIKTRGQQVTLRCSPKSGHDTVSWYQQALGQGPQFIFQYYEEEERQRGNFPDRFSGHQFPNYSSELNVNALLLGDSALYLCASSSVTGGNTEAFFGQGTRLTVV.

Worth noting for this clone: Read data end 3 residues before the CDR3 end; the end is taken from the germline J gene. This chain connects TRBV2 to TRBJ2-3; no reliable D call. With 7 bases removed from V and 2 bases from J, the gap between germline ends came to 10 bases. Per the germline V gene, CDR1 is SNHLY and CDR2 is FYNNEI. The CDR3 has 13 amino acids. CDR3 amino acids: CASKGHNTDTQYF. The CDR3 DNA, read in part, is TGTGCCAGCAAAGGGCACAACACAGATACG.

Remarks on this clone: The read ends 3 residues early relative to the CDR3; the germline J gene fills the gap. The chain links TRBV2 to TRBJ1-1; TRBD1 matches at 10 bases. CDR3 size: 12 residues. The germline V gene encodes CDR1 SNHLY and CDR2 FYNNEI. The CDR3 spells CASSEDRGEAFF. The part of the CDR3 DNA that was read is TGTGCCAGCAGCGAGGACAGGGGGGAA.

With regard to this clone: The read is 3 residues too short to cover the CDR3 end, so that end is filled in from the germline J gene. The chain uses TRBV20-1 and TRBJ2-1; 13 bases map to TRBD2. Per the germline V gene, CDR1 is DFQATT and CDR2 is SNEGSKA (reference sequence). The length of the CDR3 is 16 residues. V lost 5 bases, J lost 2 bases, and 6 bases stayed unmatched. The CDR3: CSAVGTSGATYNEQFF. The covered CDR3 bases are TGCAGTGCTGTCGGGACTAGCGGGGCAACCTACAATGAG.

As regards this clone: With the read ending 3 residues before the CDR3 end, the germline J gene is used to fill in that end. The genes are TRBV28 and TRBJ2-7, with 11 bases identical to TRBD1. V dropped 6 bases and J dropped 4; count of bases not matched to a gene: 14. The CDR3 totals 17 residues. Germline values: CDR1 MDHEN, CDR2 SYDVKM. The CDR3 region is CASSPPRRDRGWYEQYF. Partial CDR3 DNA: TGTGCCAGCAGCCCCCCTAGGAGGGACAGGGGGTGGTACGAG.

The part of the CDR3 DNA that was read is TGTGCCAGCAGCGTATACCGGGACACAGACTACGAG. Residues: CASSVYRDTDYE. The entire CDR3 sequence reads CASSVYRDTDYEQYF. The chain couples TRBV7-9 to TRBJ2-7; tentatively, D is TRBD1 (6 bases). The read gets to within 3 residues of the CDR3 end, and the germline J gene fills in the rest. This CDR3 is 15 amino acids long. With 5 bases removed from V and 3 bases from J, the gap between germline ends came to 17 bases. Per the germline V gene, CDR1 is SEHNR and CDR2 is FQNEAQ (reference sequence).

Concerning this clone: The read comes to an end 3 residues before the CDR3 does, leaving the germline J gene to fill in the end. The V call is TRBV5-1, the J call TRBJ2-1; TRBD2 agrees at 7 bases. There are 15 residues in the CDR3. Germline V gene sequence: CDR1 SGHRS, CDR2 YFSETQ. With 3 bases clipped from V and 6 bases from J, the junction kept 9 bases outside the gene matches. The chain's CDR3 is CASSWSGAAINEQFF. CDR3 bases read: TGCGCCAGCAGCTGGAGCGGGGCCGCGATCAATGAG.

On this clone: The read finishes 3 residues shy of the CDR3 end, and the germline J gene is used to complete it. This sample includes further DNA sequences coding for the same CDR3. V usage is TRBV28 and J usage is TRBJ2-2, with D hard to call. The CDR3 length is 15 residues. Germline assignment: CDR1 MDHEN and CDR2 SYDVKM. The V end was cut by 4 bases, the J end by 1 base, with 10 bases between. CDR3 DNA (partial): TGTGCCAGCAGTTGGCCGAGAAAGAACACCGGGGAG. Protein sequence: CASSWPRKNTGE. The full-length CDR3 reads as CASSWPRKNTGELFF.

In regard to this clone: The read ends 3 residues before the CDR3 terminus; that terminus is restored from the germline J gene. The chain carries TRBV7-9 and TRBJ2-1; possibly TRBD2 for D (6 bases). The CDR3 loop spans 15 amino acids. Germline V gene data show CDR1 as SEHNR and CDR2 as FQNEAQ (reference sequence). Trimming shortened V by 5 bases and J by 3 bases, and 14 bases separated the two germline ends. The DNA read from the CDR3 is TGTGCCAGCAGCGTAGGACTATTTAACTACAATGAG. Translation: CASSVGLFNYNE. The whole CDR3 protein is CASSVGLFNYNEQFF.

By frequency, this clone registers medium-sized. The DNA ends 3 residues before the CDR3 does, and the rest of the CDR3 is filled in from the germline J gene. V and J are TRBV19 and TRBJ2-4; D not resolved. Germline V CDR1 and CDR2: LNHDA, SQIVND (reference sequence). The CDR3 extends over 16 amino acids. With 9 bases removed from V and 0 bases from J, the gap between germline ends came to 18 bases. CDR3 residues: CASSMGPRLAKNIQYF. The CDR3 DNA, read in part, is TGTGCCAGCAGCATGGGTCCTCGACTAGCCAAAAACATT.

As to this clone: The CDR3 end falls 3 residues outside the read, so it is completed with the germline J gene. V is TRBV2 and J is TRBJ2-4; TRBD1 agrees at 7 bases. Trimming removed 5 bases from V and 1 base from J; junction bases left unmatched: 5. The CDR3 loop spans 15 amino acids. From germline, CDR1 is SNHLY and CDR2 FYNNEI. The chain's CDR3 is CASSRDRGAKNIQYF. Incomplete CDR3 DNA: TGTGCCAGCAGTCGGGACAGAGGTGCCAAAAACATT.

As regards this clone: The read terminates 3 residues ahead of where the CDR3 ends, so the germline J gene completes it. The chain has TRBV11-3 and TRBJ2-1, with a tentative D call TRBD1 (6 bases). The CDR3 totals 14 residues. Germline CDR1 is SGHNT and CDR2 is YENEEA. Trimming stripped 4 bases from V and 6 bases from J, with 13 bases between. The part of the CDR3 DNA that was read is TGTGCCAGCAGCTCCCCCTGGGGGCTCAATGAG. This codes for CASSSPWGLNE. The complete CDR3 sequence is CASSSPWGLNEQFF.

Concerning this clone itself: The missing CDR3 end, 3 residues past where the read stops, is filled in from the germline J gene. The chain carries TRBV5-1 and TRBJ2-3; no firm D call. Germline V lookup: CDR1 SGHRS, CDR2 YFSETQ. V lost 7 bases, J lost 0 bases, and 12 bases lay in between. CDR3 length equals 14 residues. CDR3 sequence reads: CASLRGGSTDTQYF. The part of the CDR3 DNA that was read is TGCGCCAGCCTCCGCGGCGGTAGCACAGATACG.

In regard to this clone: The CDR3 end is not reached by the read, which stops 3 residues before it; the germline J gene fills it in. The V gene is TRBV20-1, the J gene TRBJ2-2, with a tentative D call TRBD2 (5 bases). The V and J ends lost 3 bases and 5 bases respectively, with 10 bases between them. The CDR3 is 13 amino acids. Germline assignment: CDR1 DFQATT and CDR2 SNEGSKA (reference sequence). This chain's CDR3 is CSASRSGTGELFF. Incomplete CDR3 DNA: TGCAGTGCTAGCCGCTCGGGGACCGGGGAG.

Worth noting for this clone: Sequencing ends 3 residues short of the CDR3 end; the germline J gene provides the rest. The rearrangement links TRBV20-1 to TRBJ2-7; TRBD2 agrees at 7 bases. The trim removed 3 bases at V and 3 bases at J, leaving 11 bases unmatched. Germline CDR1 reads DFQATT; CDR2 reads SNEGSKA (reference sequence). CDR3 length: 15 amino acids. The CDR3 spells CSARMSGVLNYEQYF. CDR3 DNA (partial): TGCAGTGCTAGGATGAGCGGGGTCCTGAACTACGAG.